The 24 T cell receptor beta chains presented below share a single source sample, sequenced in a study of T-cell memory formation after mild COVID-19. TCRdb re-called the 5' RACE reads with MiXCR, one entry per CDR3 protein. The data contain some 450,000 distinct CDR3 sequences, under 20% of them singletons. The sequencing input was PBMCs or a T cell subset sorted from them (not recorded which). These receptors all stem from a man younger than 30 who had mild COVID-19 (a few samples of this study predate the infection). Cell type and time point are not known.

This chain uses TRBV2 with TRBJ2-7; weak D call: TRBD1 (5 bases). CDR1 is SNHLY, CDR2 FYNNEI, per germline. The V end was cut by 6 bases, the J end by 0 bases, with 15 bases between. The CDR3 runs 15 residues. The CDR3 DNA is TGTGCCAGCAGCGGCGGCTTAGACAGCTCCTACGAGCAGTACGTC. The encoded protein is CASSGGLDSSYEQYV.

The chain combines TRBV7-2 with TRBJ1-2; no firm D call. Germline V lookup: CDR1 SGHTA, CDR2 FQGNSA. Trimming took off 8 bases at V and 14 bases at J, with 18 bases between the two ends. The CDR3 has 11 residues. The CDR3 DNA follows: TGTGCCAGCTCATCGGGCAATCCTGAGACCTTC. Its protein product is CASSSGNPETF. The variable domain in full, completed from reference TRBV7-2 and TRBJ1-2, reads GAGVSQSPSNKVTEKGKDVELRCDPISGHTALYWYRQSLGQGLEFLIYFQGNSAPDKSGLPSDRFSAERTGGSVSTLTIQRTQQEDSAVYLCASSSGNPETFGSGTRLTVV.

This clonotype was seen more than once but under ten times. The chain couples TRBV6-2 or TRBV6-3 to TRBJ2-4; no definite D call. Germline lookup yields CDR1 MNHEY and CDR2 SVGEGT. This CDR3 contains 12 residues. V lost 0 bases to trimming and J lost 8 bases, with 5 bases between them. Written as DNA, the CDR3 is TGTGCCAGCAGTTACTCGGGGTACATTCAGTACTTC. Residues: CASSYSGYIQYF.

This clonotype was recorded a few times. This sequence joins TRBV6-5 and TRBJ1-5, with D uncertain. The CDR3 sequence is 14 residues long. V dropped 2 bases and J dropped 2 bases, with 7 bases sitting between them. Germline loops: CDR1 MNHEY, CDR2 SVGAGI. This chain's CDR3 is CASSYRRGNQPQHF. The CDR3 DNA follows: TGTGCCAGCAGTTACAGGAGGGGCAATCAGCCCCAGCATTTT.

The chain uses TRBV7-9 and TRBJ2-3; 7 positions match TRBD1. The CDR3 consists of 17 residues. V gave up 3 bases and J gave up 4 bases; unmatched junction bases: 13. Germline V gene data show CDR1 as SEHNR and CDR2 as FQNEAQ (reference sequence). The chain's CDR3 is CASSFHLGQPRADTQYF. CDR3 nucleotide sequence: TGTGCCAGCAGCTTTCACCTGGGACAGCCTCGGGCAGATACGCAGTATTTT.

The J gene is TRBJ2-1, the V gene TRBV29-1, with D perhaps matching TRBD1 (6 bases). Trimming removed 7 bases from V and 9 bases from J, with 19 bases in between. Germline loops: CDR1 SQVTM, CDR2 ANQGSEA. CDR3 length equals 13 residues. The CDR3 sequence is CSAHYTAGAEQFF. CDR3 sequence (DNA): TGCAGCGCGCACTACACTGCAGGGGCTGAGCAGTTCTTC.

The chain uses TRBV5-1 and TRBJ1-6, with no clear D. The CDR3 covers 14 residues. V was trimmed by 5 bases and J by 11 bases, leaving 17 bases between them. The germline V gene has CDR1 SGHRS and CDR2 YFSETQ. The CDR3, as DNA: TGCGCCAGCAGTCCCTCCAACGATCTGACACCCCTCCACTTT. This encodes CASSPSNDLTPLHF.

This clonotype was counted between two and nine times. V usage is TRBV5-1 and J usage is TRBJ1-2, with a tentative D call TRBD1 (5 bases). V was trimmed by 1 base and J by 2 bases, leaving 6 bases between them. Germline CDR1 is SGHRS and CDR2 is YFSETQ. The CDR3 is made up of 13 amino acids. The CDR3 DNA follows: TGCGCCAGCAGCTTGTGGGGGAACTATGGCTACACCTTC. Protein sequence: CASSLWGNYGYTF.

This clonotype was observed many times. This chain joins TRBV7-2 and TRBJ2-1; 7 positions match TRBD1. V dropped 3 bases and J dropped 13; count of bases not matched to a gene: 9. This CDR3 comprises 13 residues. The germline V gene encodes CDR1 SGHTA and CDR2 FQGNSA. CDR3 residues: CASSFRQGRFQFF. The CDR3 DNA reads TGTGCCAGCAGCTTCCGACAGGGACGATTTCAGTTCTTC.

The rearrangement joins TRBV5-4 to TRBJ2-1; possible D gene TRBD2, 6 bases. This CDR3 has 12 residues. Germline-derived CDR1 and CDR2 are SGHNT and YYREEE (reference sequence). V lost 4 bases, J lost 7 bases, and 9 bases lay in between. This CDR3 reads CASSRDWNEQFF. The CDR3 coding sequence is TGTGCCAGCAGCCGGGACTGGAATGAGCAGTTCTTC.

Many counts were recorded for this clonotype. The J gene is TRBJ2-1, the V gene TRBV11-2; the D gene is possibly TRBD2 (6 bases). The ends were cut back, 5 bases at V and 0 bases at J, with 14 bases in the middle. The CDR3 covers 16 residues. CDR1 and CDR2 (germline): SGHAT, FQNNGV. The CDR3 DNA reads as TGTGCCAGCAGCCTCCGGCGGGACGCCTCCTACAATGAGCAGTTCTTC. This translates into CASSLRRDASYNEQFF.

This clonotype has just a few counts. The chain combines TRBV6-2 or TRBV6-3 with TRBJ1-5; no firm D call. Germline loops: CDR1 MNHEY, CDR2 SVGEGT. This CDR3 is built from 13 residues. V lost 6 bases and J lost 2, with 8 bases in between. The CDR3 is CASSQGRNQPQHF. The CDR3, as DNA: TGTGCCAGCAGCCAAGGGCGCAATCAGCCCCAGCATTTT.

This clonotype occurred a few times. The rearrangement links TRBV7-2 to TRBJ2-1; 14 bases match TRBD2. The germline V gene encodes CDR1 SGHTA and CDR2 FQGNSA. The V and J ends lost 7 bases and 7 bases, in that order; junction bases with no gene match: 6. The length of the CDR3 is 15 residues. CDR3: CASTTGLAGENEQFF. The CDR3 nucleotides are TGTGCCAGCACCACGGGACTAGCGGGGGAGAATGAGCAGTTCTTC.

The chain employs TRBV4-3 and TRBJ2-5; D is perhaps TRBD2 (7 bases). This CDR3 has 17 amino acids. Germline CDR1 LGHNA, CDR2 YSLEER. The germline V and J ends were trimmed by 0 bases and 4 bases, with 18 bases remaining between them. The CDR3 loop reads CASSQDVFSGGRETQYF. The CDR3, as DNA: TGCGCCAGCAGCCAAGACGTCTTTTCGGGGGGCCGAGAGACCCAGTACTTC.

As DNA, the CDR3 is TGTGCCAGCAGCTTGTCAGGGCGGGGGCCCCAAGAGACCCAGTACTTC. It translates to CASSLSGRGPQETQYF. The chain combines TRBV5-4 with TRBJ2-5; maybe TRBD2 (7 bases). In germline, CDR1 is SGHNT, CDR2 YYREEE (reference sequence). Trimming left V 1 base short and J 1 base short, with 14 bases between. The CDR3 loop spans 16 amino acids.

The chain has TRBV13 and TRBJ2-7, with D perhaps given as TRBD1 or TRBD2 (5 bases each). Per the germline V gene, CDR1 is PRHDT and CDR2 is FYEKMQ (reference sequence). V lost 5 bases and J lost 2, with 16 bases in between. This CDR3 contains 15 residues. The chain's CDR3 is CASSHASRGPYEQYF. The CDR3 nucleotides are TGTGCCAGCAGCCACGCCTCGAGGGGCCCCTACGAGCAGTACTTC.

This chain links TRBV7-2 with TRBJ1-3, with TRBD1 matching over 8 bases. This CDR3 comprises 15 residues. V was clipped by 5 bases and J by 3 bases; unmatched bases: 6. Germline-derived CDR1 and CDR2 are SGHTA and FQGNSA. CDR3 amino acids: CASSRRTGFGNTIYF. CDR3 bases: TGTGCCAGCAGCCGCAGGACAGGGTTTGGAAACACCATATATTTT.

CDR3 DNA: TGTGCCAGCAGCAAAGCACGAGGGGCGGTCAACCAAGAGACCCAGTACTTC. Translating gives CASSKARGAVNQETQYF. The chain links TRBV21-1 to TRBJ2-5; the table's D call TRBD1 went unverified against the DNA. TRBV21-1 is shown as a pseudogene. The CDR3 length is 17 residues.

The gene calls are TRBV12-3 or TRBV12-4 and TRBJ1-4; TRBD1 agrees at 11 bases. V trimming: 1 base; J trimming: 7 bases; junction bases outside the gene matches: 11. The CDR3 is 18 amino acids. CDR3 sequence reads: CASSLGRGQGGRPEKLFF. The CDR3 DNA is TGTGCCAGCAGTTTAGGGAGGGGACAGGGGGGCCGGCCTGAAAAACTGTTTTTT.

This clonotype was detected only a few times. The genes are TRBV19 and TRBJ2-7; D is possibly TRBD2 (6 bases). Germline V gene sequence: CDR1 LNHDA, CDR2 SQIVND (reference sequence). V was pared by 4 bases and J by 7 bases, with 20 bases between. CDR3 length: 15 residues. The CDR3 nucleotides are TGTGCCAGTAGTACCCCGGGACTCATATTTGGGGAGCAGTACTTC. Encoded protein: CASSTPGLIFGEQYF.

This clonotype was counted between two and nine times. The chain links TRBV7-9 to TRBJ2-5; 8 nucleotides align to TRBD1. The J segment lost 1 base and the V segment lost 5 bases, leaving 12 bases of the junction unmatched. CDR1 and CDR2 from the germline V gene are SEHNR and FQNEAQ (reference sequence). The CDR3 runs to 17 residues. The CDR3 sequence: CASSLSWTGSIQETQYF. DNA of the CDR3: TGTGCCAGCAGCCTGAGCTGGACAGGGTCTATCCAAGAGACCCAGTACTTC.

The chain carries TRBV27 and TRBJ2-7; D not resolved. Trimming shortened V by 2 bases and J by 2 bases, and 10 bases separated the two germline ends. The CDR3 consists of 14 residues. Germline V lookup: CDR1 MNHEY, CDR2 SMNVEV (reference sequence). The CDR3 reads CASSLRPDPYEQYF. Written as DNA, the CDR3 is TGTGCCAGCAGTTTAAGGCCGGACCCCTACGAGCAGTACTTC.

The CDR3 DNA reads as TGTGCCAGCAGTCCTTGGTACGGGGGGGATTCTTTGAATGAGCAGTTCTTC. Protein sequence: CASSPWYGGDSLNEQFF. The gene calls are TRBV6-6 and TRBJ2-1; 8 bases match TRBD2. Germline lookup yields CDR1 MNHNY and CDR2 SVGAGI (reference sequence). The CDR3 is made up of 17 amino acids. V trimming: 5 bases; J trimming: 7 bases; junction bases outside the gene matches: 16.

This clonotype turned up a few times. The CDR3 region is CASRRGGTADQPQHF. CDR3 in DNA: TGTGCCAGCCGGCGGGGCGGGACCGCGGATCAGCCCCAGCATTTT. The chain employs TRBV6-5 and TRBJ1-5, with D tentatively TRBD1 (5 bases). The CDR3 covers 15 residues. Germline V CDR1 and CDR2: MNHEY, SVGAGI. V was pared by 8 bases and J by 5 bases, with 19 bases between.